These 15 T cell receptor beta chains share one sample of origin, sequenced in a study of spatial heterogeneity in lung cancer. Using its own MiXCR run on the 5' RACE reads, TCRdb lists one record per CDR3 protein. Among under 15,000 distinct CDR3 sequences listed, 3.9% were seen once. Time point noted: sample taken at primary tumor resection. Unsorted whole RNA from tumor, nontumor lung or frozen PBMC underwent sequencing. The sample was PBMCs, taken at surgery. The source of these receptors is a male donor with early-stage non-small cell lung cancer.

This clonotype has only a few counts. Because this beta chain is a stray read in a library intended to capture alpha chains, its abundance should not be given much weight. The chain employs TRBV7-2 and TRBJ2-5; TRBD2 matches at 9 bases. Losses at the gene ends were 4 bases for V and 2 bases for J; bases not matched to a gene: 8. Germline V lookup: CDR1 SGHTA, CDR2 FQGNSA. The CDR3 length is 16 residues. As DNA, the CDR3 is TGTGCCAGCAGCTCTTCTAGCGGGATGGGGCAAGAGACCCAGTACTTC. Amino acids: CASSSSSGMGQETQYF.

This clonotype was observed at least ten times. This beta chain is off target for a library built for alpha chains, so its abundance means little. This sequence joins TRBV24-1 and TRBJ2-2; D remains unclear. The CDR3 loop spans 15 amino acids. Germline CDR1 and CDR2: KGHDR and SFDVKD. The V end was cut by 0 bases, the J end by 2 bases, with 6 bases between. CDR3 bases: TGTGCCACCAGTGATTTGGCGGTAAACACCGGGGAGCTGTTTTTT. Its protein product is CATSDLAVNTGELFF.

This clonotype was seen many times. The size of this beta chain means little, since it is a stray read in a library made for alpha chains. J is TRBJ1-5 and V is TRBV27; D remains ambiguous. The germline V gene has CDR1 MNHEY and CDR2 SMNVEV (reference sequence). With 2 bases removed from V and 0 bases from J, the gap between germline ends came to 8 bases. CDR3 length: 15 residues. The CDR3 protein is CASSLAGDSNQPQHF. In DNA form, the CDR3 reads TGTGCCAGCAGTTTAGCGGGCGATAGCAATCAGCCCCAGCATTTT.

In this sample, this clonotype turned up many times. Little can be read into the size of this beta chain, an off-target read in a library designed for alpha chains. The chain combines TRBV20-1 with TRBJ2-5; 9 nucleotides line up with TRBD1. CDR3 length: 14 amino acids. The J segment lost 5 bases and the V segment lost 6 bases, leaving 10 bases of the junction unmatched. Germline V gene sequence: CDR1 DFQATT, CDR2 SNEGSKA (reference sequence). CDR3 in amino acids: CSAPRQGVTETQYF. The CDR3 DNA reads as TGCAGTGCACCTCGACAGGGGGTCACGGAGACCCAGTACTTC.

This clonotype came up many times. This beta chain was picked up by a library intended for alpha chains and is off target, so its count carries little meaning. The gene calls are TRBV11-1 and TRBJ2-1; D perhaps matches TRBD2 (6 bases). V was trimmed by 7 bases and J by 6 bases, leaving 13 bases between them. Per germline, CDR1 SGHAT and CDR2 FQDESV (reference sequence). This CDR3 comprises 13 residues. CDR3 region: CASIPAGSNEQFF. The CDR3, as DNA: TGTGCCAGCATACCCGCGGGGTCCAATGAGCAGTTCTTC. The variable domain in full, completed from reference TRBV11-1 and TRBJ2-1, reads EAEVAQSPRYKITEKSQAVAFWCDPISGHATLYWYRQILGQGPELLVQFQDESVVDDSQLPKDRFSAERLKGVDSTLKIQPAELGDSAMYLCASIPAGSNEQFFGPGTRLTVL.

Notes on this clonotype: This beta chain slipped into a library made for alpha chains as a stray read, so its size is not meaningful. This chain connects TRBV5-1 to TRBJ2-2, with a tentative D call TRBD2 (6 bases). CDR1 SGHRS and CDR2 YFSETQ come from the germline V gene. This CDR3 has 15 residues. The V end was cut by 2 bases, the J end by 5 bases, with 13 bases between. In nucleotides, the CDR3 is TGCGCCAGCAGCTTTAGCGGCCCTTTAACCGGGGAGCTGTTTTTT. It codes for CASSFSGPLTGELFF.

This clonotype was detected many times. The size of this beta chain means little, since it is a stray read in a library made for alpha chains. The chain joins TRBV11-1 to TRBJ2-5; the D gene is possibly TRBD1 (6 bases). V shed 5 bases and J shed 0 bases, with 10 bases lying between them. CDR1 and CDR2 from the germline V gene are SGHAT and FQDESV (reference sequence). The CDR3 consists of 14 residues. The CDR3 DNA follows: TGTGCCAGCAGCCGGACAGAGTACCAAGAGACCCAGTACTTC. It is translated as CASSRTEYQETQYF.

This clonotype was seen repeatedly, ten times or more. This beta chain turned up in a library designed for alpha chains; as an off-target read, its abundance says little. This sequence joins TRBV3-1 and TRBJ2-7; TRBD2 aligns across 8 bases. This CDR3 comprises 15 residues. J gave up 5 bases and V 4 bases, and 10 bases lay outside the gene matches. CDR1 is LGHDT and CDR2 is YNNKEL in the germline V gene (reference sequence). DNA for the CDR3: TGTGCCAGCAGCCTGGGGACTAGTGTCGAGAACGAGCAGTACTTC. Translated: CASSLGTSVENEQYF.

This clonotype was seen many times. Since the library was made to target alpha chains, this beta chain is a stray read and its abundance is not meaningful. This chain uses TRBV27 with TRBJ2-3; D is ambiguous. CDR3 length: 14 residues. The V gene's germline CDR1 is MNHEY and CDR2 SMNVEV (reference sequence). The V end lost 4 bases, the J end lost 6 bases, and 14 bases lay between the germline ends. The CDR3 loop is CASSSLVPWDTQYF. The CDR3 DNA reads TGTGCCAGCAGTTCCTTGGTCCCGTGGGATACGCAGTATTTT.

This clonotype has a count of ten or more. This beta chain is an unintended read in a library built for alpha chains; its size means little. J is TRBJ1-5 and V is TRBV12-3 or TRBV12-4; 9 nucleotides agree with TRBD1. The V and J ends lost 5 bases and 6 bases, in that order; junction bases with no gene match: 8. CDR3 length: 15 residues. The CDR3 loop is CASSRQTGGPQPQHF. The CDR3 DNA reads as TGTGCCAGCAGTCGTCAAACAGGGGGCCCTCAGCCCCAGCATTTT.

This clonotype was detected ten times or more. With the library built for alpha chains, this beta chain is off target and its frequency is not meaningful. V is TRBV19 and J is TRBJ2-5, with D hard to call. V gave up 3 bases and J gave up 7 bases, with 15 bases separating them. This CDR3 contains 14 residues. Per germline, CDR1 LNHDA and CDR2 SQIVND (reference sequence). In DNA, the CDR3 is TGTGCCAGTAGTATCCCCGGCGGTCCAGGGACCCAGTACTTC. It encodes CASSIPGGPGTQYF.

This clonotype was observed many times. Because the library targeted alpha chains, this beta chain is an off-target read whose size means little. V usage is TRBV5-1 and J usage is TRBJ1-4; no clear D. CDR1 SGHRS and CDR2 YFSETQ come from the germline V gene. V lost 0 bases, J lost 7 bases, and 10 bases lay in between. CDR3 length equals 14 residues. For the CDR3, the DNA is TGCGCCAGCAGCTTGGACCCTAGCGGTGAAAAACTGTTTTTT. Encoded protein: CASSLDPSGEKLFF.

This clonotype was counted at least ten times. This beta chain is an unintended read in a library built for alpha chains; its size means little. V gene TRBV12-3 or TRBV12-4 combines with J gene TRBJ2-5; D remains unclear. The V gene lost 5 bases and the J gene lost 5 bases, with 9 bases spanning the gap. CDR3 size: 12 residues. DNA of the CDR3: TGTGCCAGCAGTCCGTCTGGGGAGACCCAGTACTTC. Encoded protein: CASSPSGETQYF.

At least ten counts were recorded for this clonotype. This beta chain is a stray read from a library made for alpha chains; its abundance is not meaningful. This chain joins TRBV7-2 and TRBJ2-3; D gene uncertain. This CDR3 region has 12 residues. Germline V gives CDR1 SGHTA, CDR2 FQGNSA. The V end was cut by 5 bases, the J end by 5 bases, with 8 bases between. This chain's CDR3 is CASSPWRDTQYF. In nucleotides, the CDR3 is TGTGCCAGCAGCCCCTGGAGAGATACGCAGTATTTT.

This clonotype appeared many times. This beta chain came through as a stray read in a library set up for alpha chains, and its size says little. This chain links TRBV20-1 with TRBJ1-6; 11 bases fit TRBD1. The germline V gene has CDR1 DFQATT and CDR2 SNEGSKA (reference sequence). The J segment lost 14 bases and the V segment lost 6 bases, leaving 9 bases of the junction unmatched. CDR3 size: 13 residues. CDR3 in amino acids: CSAPGQGVGTLHF. The CDR3 region has the DNA TGCAGTGCCCCGGGACAGGGGGTGGGTACCCTCCACTTT.